The rows below give T cell receptor beta chains drawn from one sample of a study of cytomegalovirus exposure and HLA in healthy donors. Method: immunoSEQ multiplex PCR; TCRdb's copy keeps in-frame clones and lacks some. The sample lists under 200,000 clones, less than 90% seen once, with around 0.34% in the top ten. The sequenced sample was PBMCs. These receptors originate from a woman in her 30s in good health and CMV-seronegative. CDR3s include the opening cysteine and the closing phenylalanine or tryptophan. The D gene is left open where the match is weak. Not every row has a clone size; where given, it reads once, few, many or a size class.

TRBV29-1	13	-	TRBD1	TRBJ1-2	TGCAGCGTCGCAGGGGGCGCGGGCTATGGCTACACCTTC	CSVAGGAGYGYTF
TRBV5-1	14	few	TRBD2	TRBJ2-3	TGCGCCGGAAAAGCGGGGGGGTTCGCAGATACGCAGTATTTT	CAGKAGGFADTQYF
TRBV18	15	-	TRBD1	TRBJ1-3	TGTGCCAGCTCACCGGGACAGGGTTCTGGAAACACCATATATTTT	CASSPGQGSGNTIYF
TRBV6-1	13	-	-	TRBJ2-7	TGTGCCAGTGGGCTGACTGGTGGCGGGGAGCAGTACTTC	CASGLTGGGEQYF
TRBV5-8	15	-	TRBD2	TRBJ2-1	TGTGCCAGCAAAAAACTAGCGGGAGAATTGAATGAGCAGTTCTTC	CASKKLAGELNEQFF
TRBV29-1	12	-	-	TRBJ2-7	TGCAGCGTTGAAGGACAGGCGGACGAGCAGTACTTC	CSVEGQADEQYF
TRBV9	15	-	-	TRBJ1-4	TGTGCCAGCAGCGTAGGCTCAGGGGATAATGAAAAACTGTTTTTT	CASSVGSGDNEKLFF
TRBV7-9	15	-	TRBD2	TRBJ2-7	TGTGCCAGCAGCTCACCGACTAGCGGGGGCTACGAGCAGTACTTC	CASSSPTSGGYEQYF
TRBV27	13	-	-	TRBJ1-6	TGTGCCAGCAGTTTATCCGTAAATTCACCCCTCCACTTT	CASSLSVNSPLHF
TRBV7-9	15	-	-	TRBJ2-1	TGTGCCAGCAGCCAAGGGGGAGAATCAGGCAATGAGCAGTTCTTC	CASSQGGESGNEQFF
TRBV5-1	13	-	TRBD2	TRBJ2-1	TGCGCCAGCAGCTTGGCGCTAGCGGAGGAGCAGTTCTTC	CASSLALAEEQFF
TRBV27	15	-	TRBD1	TRBJ2-7	TGTGCCAGCAGTTGGACCCGACAGGGTGGCTACGAGCAGTACTTC	CASSWTRQGGYEQYF
TRBV6-1	11	-	-	TRBJ1-1	TGTGCCAGCAGTGAGCGGCTGGAAGCTTTCTTT	CASSERLEAFF
TRBV5-4	17	-	-	TRBJ1-2	TGTGCCAGCAGCCAATCTCGGGACACCTATTCGAGCTATGGCTACACCTTC	CASSQSRDTYSSYGYTF
TRBV6-6	13	-	-	TRBJ2-7	TGCGCCAGCAGTCCCACCGGGTTCGGCGAGCAGTACTTC	CASSPTGFGEQYF
TRBV27	15	-	TRBD1	TRBJ2-7	TGTGCCAGCAGTCTTACCTGGACAGGGCGCTATGAGCAGTACTTC	CASSLTWTGRYEQYF
TRBV5-6	15	-	-	TRBJ2-3	TGTGCCAGCAGCTTCCTCCGAGCTGAAGCAGATACGCAGTATTTT	CASSFLRAEADTQYF